These 21 T cell receptor beta chains share one sample of origin, sequenced in a study of CD8+CD57+ T cells in acquired aplastic anemia. Genomic DNA was employed as the template in profiling TCR beta VDJ and CDR3. TCRdb recomputed calls from the reads with MiXCR, one row per CDR3 protein. The repertoire holds 180,000 or so distinct CDR3 sequences, around 48% seen once, with about 1.7% in the top ten. Before being chosen for sequencing, patients had shown CD8+CD57+ cell expansion by flow cytometry. Material for sequencing was sorted CD4+, CD8+, or CD8+CD57+ T cells (not recorded which) from PBMCs. Receptor source: a human donor with aplastic anemia.

This chain links TRBV7-3 with TRBJ2-2; 7 bases agree with TRBD1. The germline gives CDR1 SGHTA, CDR2 FQGTGA. V trimming: 4 bases; J trimming: 7 bases; junction bases outside the gene matches: 3. There are 13 residues in the CDR3. CDR3 coding DNA: TGTGCCAGCAGCTCCGGACAGGACGGGGAGCTGTTTTTT. It codes for CASSSGQDGELFF.

This clonotype has just one count. The chain joins TRBV10-1 to TRBJ2-3; maybe TRBD1 (5 bases). CDR1 is WNHNN and CDR2 is SYGVQD in the germline V gene (reference sequence). The CDR3 is made up of 13 amino acids. V shed 2 bases and J shed 6 bases, with 9 bases lying between them. The CDR3 region has the DNA TGCGCCAGCAGTGAGAGTGCAGGGGATACGCAGTATTTT. Its translation: CASSESAGDTQYF.

V usage is TRBV20-1 and J usage is TRBJ1-1; the match to TRBD1 covers 7 bases. After removal of 2 bases from V and 1 base from J, the junction contained 4 bases not matched to a gene. The CDR3 is 14 residues long. From germline, CDR1 is DFQATT and CDR2 SNEGSKA (reference sequence). CDR3 sequence reads: CSARYTGANTEAFF. The CDR3, as DNA: TGCAGTGCTAGATACACAGGGGCGAACACTGAAGCTTTCTTT.

Concerning this clonotype itself: A much bigger clone sits one base away, suggesting this may be a read error. The chain carries TRBV7-6 and TRBJ1-5; no firm D call. This CDR3 spans 14 amino acids. Trimming took off 3 bases at V and 3 bases at J, with 9 bases between the two ends. Germline V lookup: CDR1 SGHVS, CDR2 FNYEAQ. The CDR3 nucleotides are TGTGCCAGCAGCTTGGTGGGTAACAATCAGCCCCAGCATTTT. This translates into CASSLVGNNQPQHF.

This clonotype came up many times. This chain uses TRBV9 with TRBJ1-5, with TRBD1 as a possible D gene (6 bases). Germline-derived CDR1 and CDR2 are SGDLS and YYNGEE. V lost 4 bases and J lost 9, with 20 bases in between. This CDR3 spans 15 amino acids. Here the CDR3 reads CASSPWDTAVGPQHF. CDR3 nucleotide sequence: TGTGCCAGCAGCCCGTGGGACACCGCAGTTGGGCCCCAGCATTTT.

The J gene is TRBJ2-2, the V gene TRBV7-3, with D perhaps matching TRBD2 (5 bases). The germline V and J ends were trimmed by 1 base and 6 bases, with 9 bases remaining between them. Germline values: CDR1 SGHTA, CDR2 FQGTGA. The CDR3 covers 14 residues. This CDR3 reads CASSLKRAAGELFF. The CDR3 DNA is TGTGCCAGCAGCTTAAAGAGGGCGGCCGGGGAGCTGTTTTTT.

This chain uses TRBV2 with TRBJ2-5; D may correspond to TRBD1 or TRBD2 (5 bases each). This CDR3 is built from 14 residues. V was shortened by 6 bases and J by 2 bases, with 13 bases between the two germline ends. The germline CDR1 and CDR2 sequences are SNHLY and FYNNEI. The CDR3 sequence is CASRGESAQETQYF. The CDR3 DNA sequence: TGTGCCAGCAGGGGGGAGTCGGCACAAGAGACCCAGTACTTC.

Only one count was recorded for this clonotype. CDR3 region: CSVVLGGNTGELFF. In nucleotides, the CDR3 is TGCAGCGTTGTTTTGGGTGGGAACACCGGGGAGCTGTTTTTT. This chain uses TRBV29-1 with TRBJ2-2; the D is unclear. CDR1 SQVTM and CDR2 ANQGSEA come from the germline V gene. The ends were cut back, 4 bases at V and 1 base at J, with 10 bases in the middle. CDR3 length equals 14 residues.

Worth noting for this clonotype: Since a much larger clone is just one base distant, this may be a read error. The chain recombines TRBV5-5 with TRBJ1-1; D perhaps matches TRBD1 (5 bases). The CDR3 runs 14 residues. Trimming stripped 7 bases from V and 4 bases from J, with 17 bases between. Germline V lookup: CDR1 SGHKS, CDR2 YYEKEE (reference sequence). The CDR3 sequence: CASGQDLGGTEAFF. CDR3 DNA: TGTGCCAGCGGCCAGGACCTTGGGGGCACTGAAGCTTTCTTT.

The chain links TRBV12-3 or TRBV12-4 to TRBJ2-7; D might be TRBD1 (5 bases). The CDR3 extends over 14 amino acids. Trimming removed 2 bases at V and 0 bases at J, with 8 bases between. The CDR3 here is CASSLSGYSYEQYF. DNA for the CDR3: TGTGCCAGCAGTTTATCAGGGTACTCCTACGAGCAGTACTTC.

The rearrangement uses TRBV11-1 and TRBJ2-1; D is unresolved. The CDR3 is 15 amino acids. Germline CDR1 reads SGHAT; CDR2 reads FQDESV (reference sequence). V lost 1 base to trimming and J lost 5 bases, with 12 bases between them. The CDR3 is CASSLVVGHNNEQFF. The CDR3 DNA sequence: TGTGCCAGCAGCTTAGTCGTCGGCCATAACAATGAGCAGTTCTTC. The complete variable domain, with remaining parts taken from reference TRBV11-1 and TRBJ2-1, reads EAEVAQSPRYKITEKSQAVAFWCDPISGHATLYWYRQILGQGPELLVQFQDESVVDDSQLPKDRFSAERLKGVDSTLKIQPAELGDSAMYLCASSLVVGHNNEQFFGPGTRLTVL.

J is TRBJ2-7 and V is TRBV25-1; 8 bases line up with TRBD2. CDR1 is MGHDK, CDR2 SYGVNS, per germline. The CDR3 is 20 amino acids. V lost 4 bases, J lost 1 base, and 21 bases stayed unmatched. The CDR3 nucleotides read TGTGCCAGCAGTGCTAGAGATCCCCTCCCGGTAAGCGGGAGATCCTACGAGCAGTACTTC. The encoded protein is CASSARDPLPVSGRSYEQYF.

This clonotype appeared a single time. The J gene is TRBJ1-6, the V gene TRBV9; 8 nucleotides agree with TRBD1. The CDR3 covers 15 residues. J lost 10 bases, V lost 2 bases, and 8 bases had no gene match. CDR1 and CDR2 from the germline V gene are SGDLS and YYNGEE. The CDR3 region has the DNA TGTGCCAGCAGCGTTGCTTCAGGGGGCGGATCACCCCTCCACTTT. It translates to CASSVASGGGSPLHF. The variable domain in full, with the rest retrieved from reference TRBV9 and TRBJ1-6, is DSGVTQTPKHLITATGQRVTLRCSPRSGDLSVYWYQQSLDQGLQFLIQYYNGEERAKGNILERFSAQQFPDLHSELNLSSLELGDSALYFCASSVASGGGSPLHFGNGTRLTVT.

This rearrangement joins TRBV4-2 to TRBJ2-3; TRBD1 matches 11 bases. Looked up from germline, CDR1 is LGHNA and CDR2 is YNFKEQ. The CDR3 is made up of 17 amino acids. With V trimmed by 4 bases and J by 1 base, 7 bases remained unmatched. The CDR3 sequence is CASSLGQGAPGTDTQYF. DNA for the CDR3: TGTGCCAGCAGCCTCGGACAGGGGGCACCTGGCACAGATACGCAGTATTTT.

This clonotype was counted ten times or more. The genes are TRBV15 and TRBJ2-7, with a weak D call TRBD2 (7 bases). The CDR3 consists of 14 residues. Trimming took 0 bases from V and 3 from J, leaving 9 bases between them. Germline V gives CDR1 LNHNV, CDR2 YYDKDF (reference sequence). This CDR3 reads CATSREGGGYEQYF. DNA for the CDR3: TGTGCCACCAGCAGAGAAGGGGGGGGCTACGAGCAGTACTTC.

V usage is TRBV7-9 and J usage is TRBJ1-1, with D hard to call. The germline V and J ends were trimmed by 5 bases and 0 bases, with 7 bases remaining between them. The CDR3 sequence is 13 residues long. Germline V gene data show CDR1 as SEHNR and CDR2 as FQNEAQ (reference sequence). CDR3 DNA sequence: TGTGCCAGCAGCCTATACATGAACACTGAAGCTTTCTTT. This sequence encodes CASSLYMNTEAFF.

This clonotype was recorded at least ten times. The chain couples TRBV9 to TRBJ1-2; D call uncertain. V was trimmed by 5 bases and J by 3 bases, leaving 14 bases between them. CDR1 is SGDLS, CDR2 YYNGEE, per germline. CDR3 size: 14 residues. The CDR3 spells CASSGVREDYGYTF. The CDR3 DNA reads TGTGCCAGCAGTGGGGTTAGGGAGGACTATGGCTACACCTTC.

This chain uses TRBV6-1 with TRBJ2-3; maybe TRBD2 (5 bases). V was pared by 8 bases and J by 4 bases, with 16 bases between. The length of the CDR3 is 14 residues. Germline loops: CDR1 MNHNS, CDR2 SASEGT. CDR3 loop: CASGPPTRADTQYF. The DNA of the CDR3 is TGTGCCAGCGGACCCCCGACGAGGGCAGATACGCAGTATTTT.

At least ten counts were recorded for this clonotype. The V gene is TRBV19, the J gene TRBJ2-3; perhaps TRBD2 as D (5 bases). This CDR3 comprises 14 residues. CDR1 is LNHDA and CDR2 is SQIVND in the germline V gene (reference sequence). The V and J ends lost 2 bases and 2 bases respectively, with 8 bases between them. The CDR3: CASSISGDTDTQYF. As DNA, the CDR3 is TGTGCCAGTAGTATATCCGGGGACACAGATACGCAGTATTTT.

This clonotype was found a few times. The gene calls are TRBV5-1 and TRBJ1-6, with D possibly matching TRBD1 (6 bases). V shed 1 base and J shed 0 bases, with 8 bases lying between them. The CDR3 is 16 amino acids. CDR1 and CDR2 from the germline V gene are SGHRS and YFSETQ. In DNA form, the CDR3 reads TGCGCCAGCAGCTTGACACAGGGCTCCTATAATTCACCCCTCCACTTT. This gives the protein CASSLTQGSYNSPLHF.

This clonotype was seen more than once but under ten times. The chain has TRBV19 and TRBJ2-5; 7 bases match TRBD2. There are 15 residues in the CDR3. J was trimmed by 3 bases and V by 6 bases; bases with no gene match: 10. Germline V lookup: CDR1 LNHDA, CDR2 SQIVND (reference sequence). The DNA of the CDR3 is TGTGCCAGTAGGGGAGCGGGATCCCTCGAAGAGACCCAGTACTTC. As protein: CASRGAGSLEETQYF.